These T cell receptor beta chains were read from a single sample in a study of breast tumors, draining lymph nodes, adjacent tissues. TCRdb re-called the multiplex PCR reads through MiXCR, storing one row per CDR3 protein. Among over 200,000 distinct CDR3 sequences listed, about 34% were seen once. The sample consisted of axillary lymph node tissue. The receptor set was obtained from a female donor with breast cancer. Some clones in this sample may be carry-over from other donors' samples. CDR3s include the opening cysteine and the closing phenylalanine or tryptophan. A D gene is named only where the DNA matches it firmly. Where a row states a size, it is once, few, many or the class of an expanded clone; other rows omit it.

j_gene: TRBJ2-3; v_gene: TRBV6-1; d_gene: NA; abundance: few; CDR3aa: CASSRGPSTDTQYF; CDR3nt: TGTGCCAGCAGCCGGGGGCCTAGCACAGATACGCAGTATTTT
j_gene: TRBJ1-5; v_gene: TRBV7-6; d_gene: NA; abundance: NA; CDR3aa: CTSSRGGDGQPQHF; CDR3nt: TGTACCAGCAGCAGAGGGGGGGACGGTCAGCCCCAGCATTTT
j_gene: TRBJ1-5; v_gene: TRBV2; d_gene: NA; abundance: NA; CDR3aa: CASSLRGVRQPQHF; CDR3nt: TGTGCCAGCAGCCTCAGAGGGGTCAGACAGCCCCAGCATTTT
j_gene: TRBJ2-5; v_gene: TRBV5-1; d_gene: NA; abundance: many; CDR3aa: CASSLLGETQYF; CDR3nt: TGCGCCAGCAGCTTGTTAGGAGAGACCCAGTACTTC
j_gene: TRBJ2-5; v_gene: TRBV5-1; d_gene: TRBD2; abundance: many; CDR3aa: CASTMTSGRAAETQYF; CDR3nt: TGCGCCAGCACCATGACTAGCGGGAGGGCAGCAGAGACCCAGTACTTC
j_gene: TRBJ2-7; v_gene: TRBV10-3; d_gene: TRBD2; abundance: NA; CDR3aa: CAIRNPSGRAFYEQYF; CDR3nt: TGTGCCATCAGGAACCCCAGCGGGAGGGCCTTCTACGAGCAGTACTTC
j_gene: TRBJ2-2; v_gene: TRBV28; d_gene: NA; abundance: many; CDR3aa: CASRGGDSPSNTGELFF; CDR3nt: TGTGCCAGCAGAGGGGGGGACAGCCCTTCGAACACCGGGGAGCTGTTTTTT
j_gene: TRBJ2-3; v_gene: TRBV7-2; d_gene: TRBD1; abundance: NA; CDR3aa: CASSPGDRGVSYNEQYF; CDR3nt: TGTGCCAGCAGCCCCGGGGACAGGGGGGTGTCCTACAATGAGCAGTATTTT
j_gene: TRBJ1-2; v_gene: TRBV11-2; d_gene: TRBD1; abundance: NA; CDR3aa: CASSLEGLRGPGYGYTF; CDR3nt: TGTGCCAGCAGCTTAGAAGGATTGAGGGGGCCTGGCTATGGCTACACCTTC
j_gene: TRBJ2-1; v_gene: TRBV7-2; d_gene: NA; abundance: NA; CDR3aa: CASSLVFPVGDEQFF; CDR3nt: TGTGCCAGCAGCTTAGTTTTCCCTGTGGGGGATGAGCAGTTCTTC
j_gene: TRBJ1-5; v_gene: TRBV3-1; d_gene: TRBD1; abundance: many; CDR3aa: CASSQDHRGGNQPQHF; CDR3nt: TGTGCCAGCAGCCAAGACCACAGGGGTGGCAATCAGCCCCAGCATTTT
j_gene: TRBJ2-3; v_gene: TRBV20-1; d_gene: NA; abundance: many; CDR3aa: CSANPATSIRTDTQYF; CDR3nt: TGCAGTGCTAACCCCGCAACCTCTATCAGGACAGATACGCAGTATTTT
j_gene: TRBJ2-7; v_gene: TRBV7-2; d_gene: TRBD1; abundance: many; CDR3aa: CASSYDRVVSYEQYF; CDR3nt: TGTGCCAGCAGCTATGACAGGGTCGTCTCCTACGAGCAGTACTTC
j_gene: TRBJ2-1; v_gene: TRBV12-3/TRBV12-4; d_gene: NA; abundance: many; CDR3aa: CASKRSGGSYNEQFF; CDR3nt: TGTGCCAGCAAGAGGAGTGGGGGCTCCTACAATGAGCAGTTCTTC
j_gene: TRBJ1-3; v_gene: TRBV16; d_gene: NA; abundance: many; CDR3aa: CASSQSGLSGNTIYF; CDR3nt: TGTGCCAGCAGCCAATCTGGGCTCTCTGGAAACACCATATATTTT
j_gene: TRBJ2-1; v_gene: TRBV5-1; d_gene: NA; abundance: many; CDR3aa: CASSSFVGEQFF; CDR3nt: TGCGCCAGCAGTAGTTTTGTTGGTGAGCAGTTCTTC
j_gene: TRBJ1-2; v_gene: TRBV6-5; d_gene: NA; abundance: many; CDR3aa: CASSFGTLYGYTF; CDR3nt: TGTGCCAGCAGTTTCGGGACTTTATATGGCTACACCTTC
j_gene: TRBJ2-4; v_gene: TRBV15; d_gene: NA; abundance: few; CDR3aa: CATSRDDGGLAKNIQYF; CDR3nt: TGTGCCACCAGCAGAGACGATGGGGGACTAGCCAAAAACATTCAGTACTTC
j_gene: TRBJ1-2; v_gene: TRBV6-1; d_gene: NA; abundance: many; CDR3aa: CASTPRGLTNYGYTF; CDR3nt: TGTGCCAGCACCCCCCGGGGGTTGACTAACTATGGCTACACCTTC
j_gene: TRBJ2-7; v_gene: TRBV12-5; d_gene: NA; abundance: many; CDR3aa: CASGKQGGRKQYF; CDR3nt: TGTGCTAGTGGTAAACAGGGGGGGAGGAAGCAGTACTTC
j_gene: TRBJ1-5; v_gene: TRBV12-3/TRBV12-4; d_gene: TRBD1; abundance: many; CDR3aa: CASTIRPLQGGNQPQHF; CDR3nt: TGTGCCAGCACCATTCGTCCCCTCCAGGGGGGCAATCAGCCCCAGCATTTT
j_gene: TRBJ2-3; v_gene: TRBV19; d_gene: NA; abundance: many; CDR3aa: CASSRRDGTDTQYF; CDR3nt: TGTGCCAGTAGTAGGCGGGACGGCACAGATACGCAGTATTTT
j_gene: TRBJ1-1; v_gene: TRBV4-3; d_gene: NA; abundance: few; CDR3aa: CASSHRTGTEAFF; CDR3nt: TGCGCCAGCAGCCACCGAACGGGGACTGAAGCTTTCTTT
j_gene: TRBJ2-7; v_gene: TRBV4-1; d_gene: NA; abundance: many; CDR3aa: CASSPGGHLVEQYF; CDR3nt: TGCGCCAGCAGCCCTGGAGGACACCTTGTCGAGCAGTACTTC
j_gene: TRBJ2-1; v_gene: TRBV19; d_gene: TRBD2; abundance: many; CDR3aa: CATGGTHVYNEQFF; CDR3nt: TGTGCCACCGGGGGGACTCATGTGTACAATGAGCAGTTCTTC
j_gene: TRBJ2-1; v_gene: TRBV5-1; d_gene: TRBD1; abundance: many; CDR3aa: CASRRDRGPNEQFF; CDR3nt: TGCGCCAGCAGACGGGACAGGGGGCCCAATGAGCAGTTCTTC
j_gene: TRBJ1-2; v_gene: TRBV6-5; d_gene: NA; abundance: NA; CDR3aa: CASSHDGEPEDGYTF; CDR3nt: TGTGCCAGCAGTCACGATGGAGAACCAGAGGATGGCTACACCTTC
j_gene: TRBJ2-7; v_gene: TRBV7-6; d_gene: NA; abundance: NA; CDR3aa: CASSLYSDEQYF; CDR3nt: TGTGCCAGCAGCCTTTACTCGGACGAGCAGTACTTC
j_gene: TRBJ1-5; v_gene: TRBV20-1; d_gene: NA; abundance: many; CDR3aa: CSAGLLREQPQHF; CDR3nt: TGCAGTGCTGGCCTCCTGAGAGAGCAGCCCCAGCATTTT
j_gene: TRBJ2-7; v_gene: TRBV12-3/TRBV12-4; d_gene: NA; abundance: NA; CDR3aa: CASSLRPPSYEQYF; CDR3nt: TGTGCCAGCAGTTTAAGGCCTCCCTCCTACGAGCAGTACTTC
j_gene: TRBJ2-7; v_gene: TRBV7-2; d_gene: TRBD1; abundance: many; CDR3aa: CASGSTGGGYEQYF; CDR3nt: TGTGCCAGCGGGTCGACAGGGGGGGGTTACGAGCAGTACTTC
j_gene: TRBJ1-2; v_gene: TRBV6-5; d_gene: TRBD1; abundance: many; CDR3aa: CASSHSKGARNGYTF; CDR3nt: TGTGCCAGCAGTCACTCGAAGGGGGCGCGTAATGGCTACACCTTC
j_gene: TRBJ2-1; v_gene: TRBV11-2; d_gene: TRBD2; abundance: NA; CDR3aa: CASSSKATSGSTYSEQLF; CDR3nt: TGTGCCAGCAGCTCGAAAGCGACTAGCGGGAGTACTTACAGTGAGCAGCTCTTC
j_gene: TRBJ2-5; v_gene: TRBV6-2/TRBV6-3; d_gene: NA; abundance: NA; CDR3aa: CASSTQGLQGTQYF; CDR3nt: TGTGCCAGCAGTACACAGGGCCTCCAAGGGACCCAGTACTTC
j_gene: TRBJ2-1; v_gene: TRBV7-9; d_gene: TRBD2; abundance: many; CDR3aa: CASSFVPGLAGGEQFF; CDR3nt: TGTGCCAGCAGCTTTGTACCGGGACTAGCGGGAGGTGAGCAGTTCTTC
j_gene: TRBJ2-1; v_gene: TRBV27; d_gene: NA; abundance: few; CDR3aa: CASSLNQGRRIYNEQFF; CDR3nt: TGTGCCAGCAGCCTAAACCAGGGACGTCGTATCTACAATGAGCAGTTCTTC
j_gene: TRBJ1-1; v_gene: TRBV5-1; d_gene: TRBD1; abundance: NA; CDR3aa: CASSLKQGSTEAFF; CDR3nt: TGCGCCAGCAGCTTGAAACAGGGGAGCACTGAAGCTTTCTTT
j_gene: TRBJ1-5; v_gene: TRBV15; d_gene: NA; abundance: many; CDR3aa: CATSSQGGDQPQHF; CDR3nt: TGTGCCACCAGCAGTCAGGGTGGGGACCAGCCCCAGCATTTT
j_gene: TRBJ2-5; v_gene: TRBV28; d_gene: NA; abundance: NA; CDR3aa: CASSLSQVAQETQYF; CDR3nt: TGTGCCAGCAGTTTGTCCCAAGTAGCGCAAGAGACCCAGTACTTC
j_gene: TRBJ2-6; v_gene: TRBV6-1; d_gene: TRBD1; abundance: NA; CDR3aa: CASSPGQGSSGANVLTF; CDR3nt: TGTGCCAGCAGTCCGGGACAGGGGAGCTCTGGGGCCAACGTCCTGACTTTC
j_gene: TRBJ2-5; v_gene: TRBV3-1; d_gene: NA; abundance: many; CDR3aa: CASSQDRRTHGTQYF; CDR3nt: TGTGCCAGCAGCCAAGATCGAAGGACCCACGGCACCCAGTACTTC
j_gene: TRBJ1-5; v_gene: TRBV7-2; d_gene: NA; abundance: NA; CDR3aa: CASSVWENQPQHF; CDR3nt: TGTGCCAGCAGCGTGTGGGAGAATCAGCCCCAGCATTTT
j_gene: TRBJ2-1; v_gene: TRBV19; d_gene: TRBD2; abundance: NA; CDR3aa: CASSPKPGTSDQGHNAQFF; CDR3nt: TGTGCCAGTAGTCCAAAACCCGGGACTAGCGATCAAGGGCACAATGCGCAGTTCTTC
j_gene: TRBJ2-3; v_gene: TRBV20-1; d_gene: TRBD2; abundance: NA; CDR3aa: CSAGLHSGRTDTQYF; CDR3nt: TGCAGTGCTGGCCTCCATAGCGGGAGAACAGATACGCAGTATTTT
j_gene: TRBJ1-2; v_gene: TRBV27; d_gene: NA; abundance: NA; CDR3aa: CASSLAGRGYGYTF; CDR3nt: TGTGCCAGCAGTTTAGCAGGAAGAGGTTATGGCTACACCTTC
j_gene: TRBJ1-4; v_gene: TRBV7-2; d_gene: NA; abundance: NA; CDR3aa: CASSRGDEKLFF; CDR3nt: TGTGCCAGCAGCCGGGGAGATGAAAAACTGTTTTTT
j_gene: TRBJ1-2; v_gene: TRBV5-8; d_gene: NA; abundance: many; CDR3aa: CASSIRDQSGYTF; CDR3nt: TGTGCCAGCAGCATTCGGGACCAAAGTGGCTACACCTTC